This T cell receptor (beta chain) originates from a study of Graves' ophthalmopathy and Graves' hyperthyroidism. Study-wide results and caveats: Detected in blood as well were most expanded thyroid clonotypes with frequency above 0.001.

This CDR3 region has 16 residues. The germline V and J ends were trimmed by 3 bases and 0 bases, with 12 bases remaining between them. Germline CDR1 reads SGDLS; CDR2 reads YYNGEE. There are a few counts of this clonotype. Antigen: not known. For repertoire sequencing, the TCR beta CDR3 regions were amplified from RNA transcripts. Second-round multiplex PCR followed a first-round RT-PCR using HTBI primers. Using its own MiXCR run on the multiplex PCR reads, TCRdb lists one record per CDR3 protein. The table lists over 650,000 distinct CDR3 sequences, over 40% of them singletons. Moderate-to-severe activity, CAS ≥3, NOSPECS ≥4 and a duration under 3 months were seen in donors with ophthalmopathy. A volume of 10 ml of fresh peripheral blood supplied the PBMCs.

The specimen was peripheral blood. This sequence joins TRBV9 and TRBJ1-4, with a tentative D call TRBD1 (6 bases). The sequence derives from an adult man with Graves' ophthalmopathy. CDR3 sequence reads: CASSAEGVSTNEKLFF. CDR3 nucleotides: TGTGCCAGCAGCGCGGAGGGGGTGTCAACTAATGAAAAACTGTTTTTT.